This TCR beta chain was observed in a study of CD8+ T cells in alopecia areata. Study-level information: Treated patients received oral tofacitinib, 5 to 10 mg twice daily.

Treatment described: oral pan-JAK inhibitor, 5-10 mg twice daily. In alopecia areata patients, both lesional scalp punch biopsies and peripheral blood were collected. Isolation of CD4+ and CD8+ T cells from PBMCs was achieved by sorting. This clone occurred a few times. What it binds is unknown. Study observations and caveats: Significant decreases in scalp clonality and expanded CD8+ clones followed tofacitinib treatment.

The CDR3 is made up of 15 amino acids. Germline CDR1 and CDR2: SGHRS and YFSETQ. V lost 5 bases to trimming and J lost 9 bases; unmatched junction nucleotides: 12. RNA, once extracted, was reverse transcribed into cDNA for use as the sequencing template. The repertoire was sequenced with immunoSEQ multiplex PCR; TCRdb's copy has only in-frame clones and lacks some. The sample consists of around 200,000 clones, roughly 50% of them appearing once. The TCR originated in a human donor with alopecia areata. This sequence joins TRBV5-1 and TRBJ2-1; 9 nucleotides align to TRBD2. Sample: CD8+ T cells sorted from blood, taken at week 24, from a patient treated with tofacitinib. As DNA, the CDR3 is TGCGCCAGCAGACCATCGGGACTAGCTATTGGTGAGCAGTTCTTC. Translating it yields CASRPSGLAIGEQFF.